Shown below are 21 T cell receptor beta chains from a single sample sequenced in a study of PD-1 blockade in classical Hodgkin lymphoma. Time point reported: cycle 4 day 1 (C4D1), after less than 7 weeks of nivolumab. Each and every patient relapsed after autologous stem cell transplantation, and patients got differing brentuximab vedotin exposure. TCRdb keeps only in-frame clones here, not all; method: immunoSEQ multiplex PCR. The data contain tens of thousands of clones, approximately 94% of them singletons. Sequenced here: peripheral blood mononuclear cells (PBMCs), sampled before the fourth cycle of nivolumab. Receptor source: a human donor with classical Hodgkin lymphoma.

The chain has TRBV5-6 and TRBJ1-2, with D unresolved. The CDR3 has 14 residues. V was pared by 3 bases and J by 2 bases, with 11 bases between. From germline, CDR1 is SGHDT and CDR2 YYEEEE. This CDR3 is CASSSGYTNYGYTF. Here the CDR3 DNA reads TGTGCCAGCAGCTCGGGCTACACGAACTATGGCTACACCTTC.

The V call is TRBV5-1, the J call TRBJ2-3; TRBD2 matches at 9 bases. CDR3 length: 15 amino acids. V shed 2 bases and J 5 bases; nucleotides not matched to a gene: 6. Germline lookup yields CDR1 SGHRS and CDR2 YFSETQ. The CDR3 region is CASSFSLAGGDTQYF. The DNA of the CDR3 is TGCGCCAGCAGCTTTTCACTAGCGGGTGGAGATACGCAGTATTTT. Together with reference TRBV5-1 and TRBJ2-3, the CDR3 gives the full variable domain: KAGVTQTPRYLIKTRGQQVTLSCSPISGHRSVSWYQQTPGQGLQFLFEYFSETQRNKGNFPGRFSGRQFSNSRSEMNVSTLELGDSALYLCASSFSLAGGDTQYFGPGTRLTVL.

V is TRBV15 and J is TRBJ2-3, with TRBD2 as a possible D gene (6 bases). Germline CDR1 reads LNHNV; CDR2 reads YYDKDF (reference sequence). This CDR3 spans 15 amino acids. V was cut by 2 bases and J by 2 bases, with 11 bases left in between. CDR3 amino acids: CATSRKPSDTDTQYF. DNA for the CDR3: TGTGCCACCAGCAGAAAACCTAGCGACACAGATACGCAGTATTTT.

The table lists this clone with a count of one. The genes are TRBV6-5 and TRBJ1-5, with 8 bases fitting TRBD1. CDR3 length: 14 amino acids. Germline lookup yields CDR1 MNHEY and CDR2 SVGAGI. V dropped 6 bases and J dropped 7; count of bases not matched to a gene: 8. The CDR3 reads CASSLTGVNQPQHF. CDR3 DNA sequence: TGTGCCAGCAGCCTGACAGGGGTGAACCAGCCCCAGCATTTT.

The chain combines TRBV6-5 with TRBJ2-7; 11 positions agree with TRBD1. Germline CDR1 reads MNHEY; CDR2 reads SVGAGI. The ends lost 5 bases at V and 6 bases at J; junction bases unmatched: 6. CDR3 length: 14 amino acids. CDR3 coding DNA: TGTGCCAGCAGTAGGGACAGGGGGTTCTCCGAGCAGTACTTC. Amino acid sequence: CASSRDRGFSEQYF.

The chain links TRBV4-1 to TRBJ2-3, with TRBD2 as a possible D gene (6 bases). V lost 2 bases, J lost 3 bases, and 9 bases lay in between. The CDR3 spans 14 residues. Germline V lookup: CDR1 MGHRA, CDR2 YSYEKL. The CDR3 DNA is TGCGCCAGCAGCCAATCGCGGGGAACAGATACGCAGTATTTT. Translated, it gives CASSQSRGTDTQYF.

The chain is built from TRBV11-2 and TRBJ2-1; 9 bases are a match to TRBD2. The CDR3 is 16 amino acids. Per the germline V gene, CDR1 is SGHAT and CDR2 is FQNNGV. Germline trimming cut 4 bases from V and 6 bases from J; bases unmatched to any gene: 10. The CDR3 nucleotides read TGTGCCAGCAGCTCAATGACTAGCGGTACTTTCAATGAGCAGTTCTTC. Its translation is CASSSMTSGTFNEQFF.

Points on this clone: An end of the junction differs from the germline gene, which may be a read error. The gene calls are TRBV6-5 and TRBJ2-7; 9 nucleotides line up with TRBD1. Germline V gene sequence: CDR1 MNHEY, CDR2 SVGAGI. The CDR3 length is 12 residues. CDR3 protein: CASSCGTGYSPF. The CDR3 DNA is TGTGCCAGCAGTTGTGGGACAGGGTATTCTCCCTTC.

The chain recombines TRBV5-4 with TRBJ2-3; no firm D call. V was trimmed by 1 base and J by 2 bases, leaving 8 bases between them. Germline CDR1 and CDR2: SGHNT and YYREEE (reference sequence). The CDR3 is 14 amino acids. The CDR3 loop reads CASSLRPLTDTQYF. The CDR3 DNA reads TGTGCCAGCAGCTTGCGGCCACTCACAGATACGCAGTATTTT.

V and J are TRBV19 and TRBJ2-1; 10 bases line up with TRBD2. This CDR3 contains 21 residues. CDR1 and CDR2 (germline): LNHDA, SQIVND (reference sequence). V lost 1 base, J lost 6 bases, and 21 bases stayed unmatched. The CDR3 reads CASSIVEAGFFGTSVTNEQFF. For the CDR3, the DNA is TGTGCCAGTAGTATAGTAGAGGCAGGGTTTTTCGGGACTAGCGTAACCAATGAGCAGTTCTTC.

V usage is TRBV7-8 and J usage is TRBJ2-2; the D gene is possibly TRBD1 (6 bases). The CDR3 runs 13 residues. Germline V gene lookup returns CDR1 SGHVS and CDR2 FQNEAQ. Trimming took 5 bases from V and 10 from J, leaving 14 bases between them. Written as DNA, the CDR3 is TGTGCCAGCAGCCCTCAGGGGCGGGTGGAGCTGTTTTTT. Translated: CASSPQGRVELFF.

This rearrangement joins TRBV7-2 to TRBJ2-5; D uncertain. This CDR3 is built from 14 residues. Trimming cost V 7 bases and J 5 bases, with 17 bases left between them. Looked up from germline, CDR1 is SGHTA and CDR2 is FQGNSA. Here the CDR3 reads CASNPQAAAETQYF. The CDR3, as DNA: TGTGCCAGCAACCCCCAGGCCGCCGCGGAGACCCAGTACTTC.

The chain employs TRBV15 and TRBJ2-1, with TRBD2 matching 7 bases. This CDR3 comprises 16 residues. Per the germline V gene, CDR1 is LNHNV and CDR2 is YYDKDF (reference sequence). Trimming removed 6 bases from V and 1 base from J; junction bases left unmatched: 9. CDR3 nucleotide sequence: TGTGCCACCAGTTTTCAGGCGGGAGAATCCTACAATGAGCAGTTCTTC. Its translation: CATSFQAGESYNEQFF.

This chain uses TRBV5-1 with TRBJ2-5; 7 bases line up with TRBD1. Germline trimming cut 0 bases from V and 7 bases from J; bases unmatched to any gene: 9. This CDR3 comprises 15 residues. Germline CDR1 and CDR2: SGHRS and YFSETQ. CDR3 protein: CASSLEGQATGTQYF. The CDR3 DNA follows: TGCGCCAGCAGCTTGGAAGGACAGGCTACGGGGACCCAGTACTTC.

This chain connects TRBV6-1 to TRBJ2-6; 7 bases map to TRBD1. Germline values: CDR1 MNHNS, CDR2 SASEGT. V trimming: 10 bases; J trimming: 0 bases; junction bases outside the gene matches: 6. The CDR3 extends over 15 amino acids. In DNA form, the CDR3 reads TGTGCCACCCCATACAGGGGCTCTGGGGCCAACGTCCTGACTTTC. This sequence encodes CATPYRGSGANVLTF.

The chain employs TRBV27 and TRBJ2-1; 8 bases are a match to TRBD2. This CDR3 is built from 15 residues. The germline V gene has CDR1 MNHEY and CDR2 SMNVEV (reference sequence). J gave up 6 bases and V 10 bases, and 14 bases lay outside the gene matches. The CDR3 sequence: CATLPGTSGSNEQFF. In DNA, the CDR3 is TGTGCCACCCTCCCCGGGACTAGTGGGTCCAATGAGCAGTTCTTC.

This chain joins TRBV6-5 and TRBJ1-5; 7 bases agree with TRBD1. Trimming cost V 8 bases and J 1 base; bases outside gene matches: 2. The CDR3 runs 13 residues. Germline values: CDR1 MNHEY, CDR2 SVGAGI. CDR3 amino acids: CASQTGSNQPQHF. The CDR3 nucleotides are TGTGCCAGCCAGACAGGGAGCAATCAGCCCCAGCATTTT.

The chain uses TRBV7-9 and TRBJ2-1; D call uncertain. Germline CDR1 and CDR2: SEHNR and FQNEAQ (reference sequence). The CDR3 contains 16 residues. V was pared by 5 bases and J by 13 bases, with 27 bases between. CDR3 sequence reads: CASSPRSSGSYQDQFF. The CDR3 coding sequence is TGTGCCAGCAGCCCCCGATCCAGTGGCTCGTACCAAGACCAGTTCTTC.

As concerns this clone: This sample includes further DNA sequences coding for the same CDR3. The rearrangement joins TRBV29-1 to TRBJ1-1, with D perhaps TRBD1 (5 bases). The V end was cut by 6 bases, the J end by 4 bases, with 15 bases between. The CDR3 consists of 13 residues. CDR1 is SQVTM and CDR2 is ANQGSEA in the germline V gene. In nucleotides, the CDR3 is TGCAGCGTCGAGAAGACGGGGGGCACTGAAGCTTTCTTT. This codes for CSVEKTGGTEAFF.

As DNA, the CDR3 is TGTGCCATCAGTGGTGGACAGGGGTACAATGAGCAGTTCTTC. It codes for CAISGGQGYNEQFF. The rearrangement uses TRBV10-3 and TRBJ2-1; the match to TRBD1 covers 9 bases. The junction had 2 bases not matched to a gene; V was cut back by 4 bases and J by 4 bases. The CDR3 covers 14 residues. The V gene's germline CDR1 is ENHRY and CDR2 SYGVKD.

The chain links TRBV10-2 to TRBJ2-1; maybe TRBD2 (5 bases). This CDR3 is 16 amino acids long. V was pared by 0 bases and J by 3 bases, with 12 bases between. Germline CDR1 reads WSHSY; CDR2 reads SAAADI. The DNA for the CDR3 is TGCGCCAGCAGTGAGTCTGCTAGCAGGATCTACAATGAGCAGTTCTTC. It specifies CASSESASRIYNEQFF.